Shown below are 11 T cell receptor beta chains from a single sample sequenced in a study of a mutant IDH1 vaccine in newly diagnosed glioma. Time point denoted: week 47, end of study. It was 300 ug of mutant IDH1 20-mer peptide that made up each vaccine dose, given with topical imiquimod. For these receptors, no antigen is known. The repertoire was sequenced with immunoSEQ multiplex PCR; TCRdb's copy has only in-frame clones and lacks some. Of approximately 30,000 clones listed, 90% were seen once; the top ten hold approximately 5.1%. The sample was PBMCs, taken from a glioma patient whose treatment included an IDH1 peptide vaccine. The receptors here all came from a woman between 35 and 50 years old with glioma.

The V and J genes are TRBV28 and TRBJ1-2; D gene ambiguous. The CDR3 spans 12 residues. Looked up from germline, CDR1 is MDHEN and CDR2 is SYDVKM. The V gene lost 3 bases and the J gene lost 6 bases, with 8 bases spanning the gap. The DNA of the CDR3 is TGTGCCAGCAGTTTGAGCGCCAATGGCTACACCTTC. Encoded protein: CASSLSANGYTF.

The rearrangement links TRBV7-8 to TRBJ1-1, with D uncertain. The CDR3 has 12 amino acids. V was trimmed by 5 bases and J by 1 base, leaving 5 bases between them. Germline CDR1 reads SGHVS; CDR2 reads FQNEAQ. CDR3 nucleotides: TGTGCCAGCAGCCGGGGGAACACTGAAGCTTTCTTT. This sequence encodes CASSRGNTEAFF. The entire variable domain, with the rest obtained from reference TRBV7-8 and TRBJ1-1, is as follows: GAGVSQSPRYKVAKRGQDVALRCDPISGHVSLFWYQQALGQGPEFLTYFQNEAQLDKSGLPSDRFFAERPEGSVSTLKIQRTQQEDSAVYLCASSRGNTEAFFGQGTRLTVV.

The chain employs TRBV29-1 and TRBJ2-7; 9 bases agree with TRBD1. This CDR3 has 13 residues. In germline, CDR1 is SQVTM, CDR2 ANQGSEA. V lost 7 bases and J lost 4; bases outside the gene matches: 8. CDR3 bases: TGCAGCGCAGGGTGGACAGGGGATTACGAGCAGTACTTC. Translating gives CSAGWTGDYEQYF.

This chain uses TRBV7-9 with TRBJ1-1; 7 bases map to TRBD1. Germline V lookup: CDR1 SEHNR, CDR2 FQNEAQ (reference sequence). V shed 1 base and J 5 bases; nucleotides not matched to a gene: 4. CDR3 length: 14 residues. Here the CDR3 DNA reads TGTGCCAGCAGCTTAGGACAGGGAAGTACTGAAGCTTTCTTT. Protein sequence: CASSLGQGSTEAFF.

This chain uses TRBV6-1 with TRBJ1-1; 11 positions match TRBD1. Per the germline V gene, CDR1 is MNHNS and CDR2 is SASEGT. This CDR3 region has 14 residues. V dropped 7 bases and J dropped 5; count of bases not matched to a gene: 6. Here the CDR3 DNA reads TGTGCCAGCACCAGGACAGGGGGCCGTACTGAAGCTTTCTTT. Residues: CASTRTGGRTEAFF.

The chain employs TRBV9 and TRBJ1-1; tentative D call: TRBD1 (6 bases). Germline V gene sequence: CDR1 SGDLS, CDR2 YYNGEE. Trimming removed 4 bases at V and 10 bases at J, with 23 bases between. There are 15 residues in the CDR3. CDR3 region: CASSLGAGARLGAFF. The CDR3 nucleotides read TGTGCCAGCAGCCTAGGCGCAGGGGCCCGACTAGGAGCTTTCTTT.

The V gene is TRBV6-6, the J gene TRBJ1-5; unclear D gene. Germline lookup yields CDR1 MNHNY and CDR2 SVGAGI (reference sequence). The CDR3 loop spans 16 amino acids. V dropped 4 bases and J dropped 1 base, with 14 bases sitting between them. CDR3 DNA: TGTGCCAGCAGTTTACGTGGAGGTCAGAGCAATCAGCCCCAGCATTTT. Translating it yields CASSLRGGQSNQPQHF.

This clone was counted once. V is TRBV10-1 and J is TRBJ2-7, with TRBD2 matching 9 bases. This CDR3 has 14 residues. Germline V gene data show CDR1 as WNHNN and CDR2 as SYGVQD (reference sequence). With V trimmed by 3 bases and J by 5 bases, 5 bases remained unmatched. The CDR3 spells CASSESSGIHEQYF. As DNA, the CDR3 is TGCGCCAGCAGTGAATCTAGCGGGATCCACGAGCAGTACTTC.

The chain has TRBV25-1 and TRBJ2-2, with 10 bases fitting TRBD2. This CDR3 is 13 amino acids long. The J segment lost 5 bases and the V segment lost 6 bases, leaving 0 bases of the junction unmatched. Germline-derived CDR1 and CDR2 are MGHDK and SYGVNS. The CDR3: CASRLAGTGELFF. Here the CDR3 DNA reads TGTGCCAGCAGACTAGCGGGAACCGGGGAGCTGTTTTTT.

The chain employs TRBV7-9 and TRBJ2-7; TRBD1 might be the D (6 bases). Trimming cost V 4 bases and J 5 bases, with 15 bases left between them. Germline CDR1 SEHNR, CDR2 FQNEAQ (reference sequence). This CDR3 is 14 amino acids long. CDR3: CASSSQGSENEQYF. CDR3 coding DNA: TGTGCCAGCAGCTCACAGGGTTCTGAGAACGAGCAGTACTTC.

The chain is built from TRBV27 and TRBJ2-7; 10 bases align to TRBD1. J was trimmed by 5 bases and V by 5 bases; bases with no gene match: 15. This CDR3 has 17 residues. Germline CDR1 reads MNHEY; CDR2 reads SMNVEV (reference sequence). The CDR3 sequence is CASSLLAGTGAMNEQYF. CDR3 in DNA: TGTGCCAGCAGTCTTCTCGCCGGGACAGGGGCGATGAACGAGCAGTACTTC.